This T cell receptor beta chain was sequenced in a study of post-analysis software for immune sequencing data. Study-wide points: A significant reduction in normalized Chao1 diversity was observed in multiple sclerosis patients versus controls. Included in a set of roughly five TRBV segments more frequent in patients than controls were TRBV5-6, TRBV5-1 and TRBV20-1.

V lost 2 bases to trimming and J lost 7 bases; unmatched junction nucleotides: 12. The CDR3 spans 17 residues. Germline V gene sequence: CDR1 KGHSH, CDR2 LQKENI. Built from TCR beta cDNA, the libraries had unique molecular identifiers in them. TCRdb reprocessed the PCR reads via MiXCR and lists one record per CDR3 protein. The sample records approximately 690,000 distinct CDR3 sequences, over 45% being singletons. A remark on this clonotype: Its antigen is unidentified.

This clonotype was obtained from a girl between 2 and 10 years old with multiple sclerosis. The chain uses TRBV18 and TRBJ2-1; 9 bases match TRBD2. Sequencing was performed on blood. CDR3 sequence: CASSPVGAGGPSNEQFF. The CDR3 DNA reads TGTGCCAGCTCACCAGTTGGTGCGGGAGGGCCCTCGAATGAGCAGTTCTTC.